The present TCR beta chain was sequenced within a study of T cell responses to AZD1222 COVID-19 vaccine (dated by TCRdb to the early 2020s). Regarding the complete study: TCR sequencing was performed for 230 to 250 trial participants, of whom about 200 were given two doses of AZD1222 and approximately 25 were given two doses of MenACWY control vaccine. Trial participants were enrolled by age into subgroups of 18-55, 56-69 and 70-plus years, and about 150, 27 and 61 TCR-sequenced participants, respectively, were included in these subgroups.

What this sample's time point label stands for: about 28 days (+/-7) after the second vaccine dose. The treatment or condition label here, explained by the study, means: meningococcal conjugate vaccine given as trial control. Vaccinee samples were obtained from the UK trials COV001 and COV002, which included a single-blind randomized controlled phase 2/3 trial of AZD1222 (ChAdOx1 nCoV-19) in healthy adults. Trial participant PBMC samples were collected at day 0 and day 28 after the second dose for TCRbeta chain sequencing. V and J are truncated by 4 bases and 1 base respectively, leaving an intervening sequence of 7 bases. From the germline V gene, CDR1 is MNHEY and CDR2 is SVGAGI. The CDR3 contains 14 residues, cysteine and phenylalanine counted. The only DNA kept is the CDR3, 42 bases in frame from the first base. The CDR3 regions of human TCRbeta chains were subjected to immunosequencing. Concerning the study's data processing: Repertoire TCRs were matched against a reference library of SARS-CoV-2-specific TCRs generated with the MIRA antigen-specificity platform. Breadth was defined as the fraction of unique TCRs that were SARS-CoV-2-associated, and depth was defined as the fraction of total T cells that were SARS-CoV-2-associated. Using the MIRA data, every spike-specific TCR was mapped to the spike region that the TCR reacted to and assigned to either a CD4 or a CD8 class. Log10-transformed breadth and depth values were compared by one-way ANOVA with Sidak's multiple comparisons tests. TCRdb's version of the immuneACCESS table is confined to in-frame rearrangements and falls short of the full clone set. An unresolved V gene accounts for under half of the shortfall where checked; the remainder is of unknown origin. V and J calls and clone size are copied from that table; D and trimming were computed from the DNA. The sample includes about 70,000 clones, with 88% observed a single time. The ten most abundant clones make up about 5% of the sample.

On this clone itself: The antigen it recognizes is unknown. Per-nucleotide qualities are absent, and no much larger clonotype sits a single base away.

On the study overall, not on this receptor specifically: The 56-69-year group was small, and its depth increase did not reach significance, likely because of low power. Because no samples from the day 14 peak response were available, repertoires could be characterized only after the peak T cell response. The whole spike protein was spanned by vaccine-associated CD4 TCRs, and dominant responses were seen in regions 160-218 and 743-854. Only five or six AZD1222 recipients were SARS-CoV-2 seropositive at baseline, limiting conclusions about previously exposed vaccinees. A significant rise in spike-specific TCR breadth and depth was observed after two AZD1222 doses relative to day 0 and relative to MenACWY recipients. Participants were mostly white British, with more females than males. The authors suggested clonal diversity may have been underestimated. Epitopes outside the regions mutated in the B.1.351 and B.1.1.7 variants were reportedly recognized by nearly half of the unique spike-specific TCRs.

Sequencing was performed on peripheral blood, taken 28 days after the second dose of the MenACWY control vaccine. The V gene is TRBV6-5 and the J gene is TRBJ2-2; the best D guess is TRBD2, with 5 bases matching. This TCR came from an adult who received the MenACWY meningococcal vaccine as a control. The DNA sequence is TGTGCCAGCAGTTTCCGGGGGAACACCGGGGAGCTGTTTTTT. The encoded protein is CASSFRGNTGELFF.